These T cell receptor beta chains were read from a single sample in a study of blood T cells in healthy people across ages. TCRdb used MiXCR to reprocess the 5' RACE reads, holding one entry per CDR3 protein. In the table there are some 900,000 distinct CDR3 sequences, around 46% of which are singletons. Sequenced material: blood. The receptors were gathered from a man between 25 and 39 years old in good health. The CDR3 runs from the conserved cysteine through the conserved F or W. The D gene is left open where the match is weak. For some rows the clone size is stated as once, few or many, or as a class when expanded; others skip it.

.,.,TRBV7-3,TRBJ2-1,TGTGCCAGCAGCTCGTACAAGGGGAATGAGCAGTTCTTC,CASSSYKGNEQFF
.,few,TRBV6-5,TRBJ1-2,TGTGCCAGCAGGGGGTCGGAATATGGCTACACCTTC,CASRGSEYGYTF
TRBD2,few,TRBV15,TRBJ2-1,TGTGCCACCAGCAGAGATAGCGTCGGGACTAGCGCCTACAATGAGCAGTTCTTC,CATSRDSVGTSAYNEQFF
.,.,TRBV2,TRBJ2-1,TGTGCCAGCGGGTGGACGGGGAGCCCCTACAACGAGCAGTTCTTC,CASGWTGSPYNEQFF
.,.,TRBV20-1,TRBJ2-7,TGCAGTGCTCACCGGGACGGAACCTACGAGCAGTACTTC,CSAHRDGTYEQYF
.,.,TRBV7-9,TRBJ1-1,TGTGCCAGCAGCTTAGGTTTCTGGGAAGCTTTCTTT,CASSLGFWEAFF
TRBD1,many,TRBV5-1,TRBJ2-7,TGTGCCAGCAGCCCGGACAGGGGCAACGAGCAGTACTTC,CASSPDRGNEQYF
.,.,TRBV7-2,TRBJ1-5,TGTGCCAGCAGCGTGGGCAATTTCAATCAGCCCCAGCATTTT,CASSVGNFNQPQHF
TRBD2,few,TRBV3-1,TRBJ2-1,TGTGCCAGCAGCTTCACTAGCGGAGACAATGAGCAGTTCTTC,CASSFTSGDNEQFF
.,few,TRBV3-1,TRBJ1-5,TGTGCCAGCAGCCAAGGCTACCAAGGGGGCAATCAGCCCCAGCATTTT,CASSQGYQGGNQPQHF
.,.,TRBV3-1,TRBJ1-2,TGTGCCAGCAGCTCTCGACAGGACCTATATAACTATGGCTACACCTTC,CASSSRQDLYNYGYTF
TRBD1,.,TRBV7-2,TRBJ1-2,TGTGCCAGCAGCACCTTTACCGGGACAGGGGTCCATGGCTACACCTTC,CASSTFTGTGVHGYTF
.,.,TRBV10-3,TRBJ1-4,TGTGCCACCCGGGACGCCGCAACTAATGAAAAACTGTTTTTT,CATRDAATNEKLFF
.,.,TRBV20-1,TRBJ1-6,TGCAGTGCCCCAGAAGGCGGGGATAATTCACCCCTCCACTTT,CSAPEGGDNSPLHF
.,.,TRBV3-1,TRBJ2-5,TGTGCCAGCAGCCAAGAACTCGTGCAGTACTTC,CASSQELVQYF
.,.,TRBV4-3,TRBJ1-2,TGCGCCAGCAGCCAACTAACGGGTGATGGCTACACCTTC,CASSQLTGDGYTF
.,once,TRBV7-9,TRBJ2-3,TGTGCCAACAGCTTAGAAGTACCAGATACGCAGTATTTT,CANSLEVPDTQYF
TRBD2,many,TRBV25-1,TRBJ2-1,TGTGCCAGCAGGTCTAGCGGGGGGGCCTACAATGAGCAGTTCTTC,CASRSSGGAYNEQFF
TRBD1,once,TRBV12-3/TRBV12-4,TRBJ2-7,TGTGCCAACAGTGCGACAGGGCGGACCTACGAGCAGTACTTC,CANSATGRTYEQYF
.,once,TRBV3-1,TRBJ2-5,TGTGCCAGCAGCCGGGCGCAGGGGGGGCAAGAGACCCAGTACTTC,CASSRAQGGQETQYF
TRBD2,medium-sized,TRBV9,TRBJ2-1,TGTGCCAGCAGCGTAGGTGGGACTAGCGGCTACAATGAGCAGTTCTTC,CASSVGGTSGYNEQFF
.,.,TRBV11-2,TRBJ1-2,TGTGCCAGCAGCTTAGAGTCCTCAGACTATGGCTACACCTTC,CASSLESSDYGYTF
.,few,TRBV12-5,TRBJ2-3,TGTGCTAGTGGTTTGGAATCGACTAGTCCAGATACGCAGTATTTT,CASGLESTSPDTQYF
.,.,TRBV12-3/TRBV12-4,TRBJ2-7,TGTGCCAGCAGTTACAGGGACCACGAGCAGTACTTC,CASSYRDHEQYF
.,.,TRBV4-3,TRBJ2-3,TGCGCCAGCAGCCAAGCCCCCCGACTGGCTAGCACAGATACGCAGTATTTT,CASSQAPRLASTDTQYF
TRBD2,few,TRBV7-9,TRBJ2-7,TGTGCCAGTAGCGGGGGCGGATCCTACCACGAGCAGTACTTC,CASSGGGSYHEQYF
.,many,TRBV29-1,TRBJ2-1,TGCAGCGTTGGACGGATAAGCTCCTACAATGAGCAGTTCTTC,CSVGRISSYNEQFF
.,few,TRBV28,TRBJ2-5,TGTGCCAGCAGTTTAGCCAGGGGTTTGGAGACCCAGTACTTC,CASSLARGLETQYF
TRBD2,.,TRBV5-1,TRBJ2-3,TGCGCCAGCAAAAGCGGGAGTGATACAGATACGCAGTATTTT,CASKSGSDTDTQYF